This section outlines one T cell receptor (beta chain) sequence together with its context. Its specificity is unknown. The CDR3 is 12 residues long. Trimming removed 3 bases from V and 3 bases from J, with 7 bases in between. Per the germline V gene, CDR1 is SGDLS and CDR2 is YYNGEE. These data originate in a study of T cell responses to AZD1222 COVID-19 vaccine. Some clones are missing from TCRdb's copy, which holds only in-frame ones; the method was immunoSEQ multiplex PCR. Found here are 150,000 to 200,000 clones, more than 85% of them singletons; the top ten hold less than 1.5%. Study-wide results and caveats: Spike-specific TCR repertoires showed rising breadth and depth after two AZD1222 doses. Baseline serostatus was positive in only a handful of AZD1222 recipients. The donors showed a predominance of white British ancestry and of females, with possible underestimation of clonal diversity.

Researchers grouped second doses given at about 4 or about 12 weeks into one pool. Sequenced material: peripheral blood, taken 28 days after the second AZD1222 dose. The rearrangement joins TRBV9 to TRBJ2-7; TRBD2 is a possible D gene (6 bases). The TCR was taken from an adult who received the AZD1222 COVID-19 vaccine. The chain's CDR3 is CASSEGGYEQYF. The CDR3 DNA reads as TGTGCCAGCAGCGAGGGAGGCTACGAGCAGTACTTC.